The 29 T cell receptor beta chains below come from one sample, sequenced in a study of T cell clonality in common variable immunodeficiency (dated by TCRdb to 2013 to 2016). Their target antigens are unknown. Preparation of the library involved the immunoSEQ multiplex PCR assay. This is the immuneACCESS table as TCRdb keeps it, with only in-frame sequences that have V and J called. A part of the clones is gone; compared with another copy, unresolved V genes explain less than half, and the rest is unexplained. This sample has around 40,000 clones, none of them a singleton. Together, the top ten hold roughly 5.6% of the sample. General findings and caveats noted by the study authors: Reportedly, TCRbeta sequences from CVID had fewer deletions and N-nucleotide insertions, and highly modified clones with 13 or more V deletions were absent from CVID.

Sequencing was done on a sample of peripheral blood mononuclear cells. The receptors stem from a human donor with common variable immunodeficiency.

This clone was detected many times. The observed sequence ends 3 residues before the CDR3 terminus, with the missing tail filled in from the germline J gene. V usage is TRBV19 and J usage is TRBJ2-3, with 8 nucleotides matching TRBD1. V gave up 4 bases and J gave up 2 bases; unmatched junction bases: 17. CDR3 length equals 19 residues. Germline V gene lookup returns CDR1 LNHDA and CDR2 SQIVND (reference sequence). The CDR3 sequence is CASSTSSLTGAGNTDTQYF. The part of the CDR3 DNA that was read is TGTGCCAGTAGTACATCCTCCCTGACAGGGGCCGGTAACACAGATACG.

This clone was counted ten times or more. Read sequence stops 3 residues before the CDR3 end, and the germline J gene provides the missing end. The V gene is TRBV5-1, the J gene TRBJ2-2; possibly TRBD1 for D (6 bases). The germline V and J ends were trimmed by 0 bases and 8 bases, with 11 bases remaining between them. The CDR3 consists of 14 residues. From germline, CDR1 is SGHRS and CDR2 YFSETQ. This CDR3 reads CASSLDRARGELFF. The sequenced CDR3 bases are TGCGCCAGCAGCTTGGACAGGGCAAGGGGGGAG.

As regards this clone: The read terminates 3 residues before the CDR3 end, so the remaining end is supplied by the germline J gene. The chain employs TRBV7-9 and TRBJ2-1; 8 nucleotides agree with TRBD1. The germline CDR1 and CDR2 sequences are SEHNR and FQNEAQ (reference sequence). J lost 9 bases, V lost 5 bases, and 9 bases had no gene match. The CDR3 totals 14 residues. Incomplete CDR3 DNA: TGTGCCAGCAGCCTCATACTCAGGGGGCGTGAG. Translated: CASSLILRGRE. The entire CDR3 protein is CASSLILRGREQFF.

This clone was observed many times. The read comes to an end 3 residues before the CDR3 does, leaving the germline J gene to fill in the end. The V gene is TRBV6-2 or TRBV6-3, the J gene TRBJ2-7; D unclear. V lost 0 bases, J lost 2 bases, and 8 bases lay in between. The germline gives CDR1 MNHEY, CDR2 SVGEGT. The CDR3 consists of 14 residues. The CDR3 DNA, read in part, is TGTGCCAGCAGTTACTCACCAGAAGCCTACGAG. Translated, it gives CASSYSPEAYE. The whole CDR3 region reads CASSYSPEAYEQYF.

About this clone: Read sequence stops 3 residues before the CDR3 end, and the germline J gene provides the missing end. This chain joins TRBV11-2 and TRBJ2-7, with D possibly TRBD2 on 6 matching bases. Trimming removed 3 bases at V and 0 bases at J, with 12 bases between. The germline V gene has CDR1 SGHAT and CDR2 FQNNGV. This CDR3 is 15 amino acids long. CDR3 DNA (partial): TGTGCCAGCAGCTTCGGGGGACTCAACTCCTACGAG. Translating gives CASSFGGLNSYE. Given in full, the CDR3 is CASSFGGLNSYEQYF.

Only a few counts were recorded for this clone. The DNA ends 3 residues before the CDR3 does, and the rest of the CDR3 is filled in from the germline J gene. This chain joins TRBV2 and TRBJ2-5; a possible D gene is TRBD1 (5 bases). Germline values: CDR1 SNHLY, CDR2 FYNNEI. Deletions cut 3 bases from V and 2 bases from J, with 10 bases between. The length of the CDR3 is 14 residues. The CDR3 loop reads CASSEGQGQETQYF. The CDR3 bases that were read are TGTGCCAGCAGTGAGGGTCAGGGACAAGAGACC.

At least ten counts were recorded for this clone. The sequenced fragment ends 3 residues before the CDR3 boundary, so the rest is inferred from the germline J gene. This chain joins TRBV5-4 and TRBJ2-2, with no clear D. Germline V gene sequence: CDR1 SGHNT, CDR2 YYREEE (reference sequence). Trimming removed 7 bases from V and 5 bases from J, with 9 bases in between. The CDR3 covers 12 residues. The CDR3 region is CASVERTGELFF. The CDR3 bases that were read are TGTGCCAGCGTTGAGAGGACCGGGGAG.

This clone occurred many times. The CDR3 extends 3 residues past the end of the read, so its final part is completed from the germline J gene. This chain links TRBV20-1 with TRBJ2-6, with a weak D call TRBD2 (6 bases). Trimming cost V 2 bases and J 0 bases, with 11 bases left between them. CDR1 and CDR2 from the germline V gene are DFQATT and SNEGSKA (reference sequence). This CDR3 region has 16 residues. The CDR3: CSARPRGSSGANVLTF. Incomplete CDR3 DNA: TGCAGTGCTAGACCCCGGGGGAGCTCTGGGGCCAACGTC.

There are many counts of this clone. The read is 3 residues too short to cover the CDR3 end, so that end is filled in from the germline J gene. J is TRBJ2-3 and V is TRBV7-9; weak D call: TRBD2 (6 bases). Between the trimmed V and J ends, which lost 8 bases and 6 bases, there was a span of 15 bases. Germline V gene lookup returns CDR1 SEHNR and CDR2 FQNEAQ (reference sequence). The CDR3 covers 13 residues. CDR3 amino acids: CASSGRGLDTQYF. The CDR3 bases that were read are TGTGCCAGCTCAGGGCGGGGATTGGATACG.

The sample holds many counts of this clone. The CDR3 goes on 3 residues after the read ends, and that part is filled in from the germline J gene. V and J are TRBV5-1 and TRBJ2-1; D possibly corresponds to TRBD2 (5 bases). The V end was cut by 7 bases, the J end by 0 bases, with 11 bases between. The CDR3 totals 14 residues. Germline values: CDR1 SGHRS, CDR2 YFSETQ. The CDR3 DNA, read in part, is TGCGCCAGCTTCCGGGGATCCTCCTACAATGAG. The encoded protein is CASFRGSSYNE. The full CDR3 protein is CASFRGSSYNEQFF. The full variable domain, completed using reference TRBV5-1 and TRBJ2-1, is KAGVTQTPRYLIKTRGQQVTLSCSPISGHRSVSWYQQTPGQGLQFLFEYFSETQRNKGNFPGRFSGRQFSNSRSEMNVSTLELGDSALYLCASFRGSSYNEQFFGPGTRLTVL.

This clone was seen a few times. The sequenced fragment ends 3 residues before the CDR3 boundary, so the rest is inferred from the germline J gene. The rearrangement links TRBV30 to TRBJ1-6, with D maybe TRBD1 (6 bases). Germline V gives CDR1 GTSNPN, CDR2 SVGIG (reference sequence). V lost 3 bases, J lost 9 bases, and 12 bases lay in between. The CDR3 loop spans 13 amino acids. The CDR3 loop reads CAWRPGVGSPLHF. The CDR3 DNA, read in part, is TGTGCCTGGAGGCCAGGGGTAGGTTCACCC.

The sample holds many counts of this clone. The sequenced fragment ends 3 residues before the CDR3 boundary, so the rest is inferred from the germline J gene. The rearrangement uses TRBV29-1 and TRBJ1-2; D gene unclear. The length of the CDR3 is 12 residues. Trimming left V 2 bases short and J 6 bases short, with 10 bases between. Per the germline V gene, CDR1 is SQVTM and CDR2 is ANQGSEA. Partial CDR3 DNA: TGCAGCGTTGAAAGTCAACTAAATGGC. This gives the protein CSVESQLNG. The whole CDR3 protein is CSVESQLNGYTF. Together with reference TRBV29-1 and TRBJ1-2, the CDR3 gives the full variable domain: SAVISQKPSRDICQRGTSLTIQCQVDSQVTMMFWYRQQPGQSLTLIATANQGSEATYESGFVIDKFPISRPNLTFSTLTVSNMSPEDSSIYLCSVESQLNGYTFGSGTRLTVV.

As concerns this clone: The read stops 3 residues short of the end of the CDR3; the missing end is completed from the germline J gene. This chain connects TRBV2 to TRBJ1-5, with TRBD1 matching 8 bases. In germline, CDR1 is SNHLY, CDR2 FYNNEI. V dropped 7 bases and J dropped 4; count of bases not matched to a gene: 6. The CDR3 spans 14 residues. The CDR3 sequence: CASMLDRGNQPQHF. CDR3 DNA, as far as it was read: TGTGCCAGCATGCTAGACAGGGGTAATCAGCCC.

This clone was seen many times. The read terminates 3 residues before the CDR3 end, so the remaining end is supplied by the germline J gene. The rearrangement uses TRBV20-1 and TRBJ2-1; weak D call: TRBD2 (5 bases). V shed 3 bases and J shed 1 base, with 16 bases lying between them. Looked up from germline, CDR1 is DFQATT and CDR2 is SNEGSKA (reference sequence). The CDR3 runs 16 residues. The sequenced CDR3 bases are TGCAGTGCTAGGGATACTAGAGGTCAATCCTACAATGAG. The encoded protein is CSARDTRGQSYNE. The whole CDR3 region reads CSARDTRGQSYNEQFF.

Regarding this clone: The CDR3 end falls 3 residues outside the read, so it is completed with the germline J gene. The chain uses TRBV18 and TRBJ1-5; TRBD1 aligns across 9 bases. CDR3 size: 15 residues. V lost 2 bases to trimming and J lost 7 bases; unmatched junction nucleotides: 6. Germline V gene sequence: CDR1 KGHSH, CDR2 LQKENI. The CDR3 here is CASSPNRGPEQPQHF. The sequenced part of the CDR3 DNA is TGTGCCAGCTCACCAAACAGGGGGCCGGAGCAGCCC.

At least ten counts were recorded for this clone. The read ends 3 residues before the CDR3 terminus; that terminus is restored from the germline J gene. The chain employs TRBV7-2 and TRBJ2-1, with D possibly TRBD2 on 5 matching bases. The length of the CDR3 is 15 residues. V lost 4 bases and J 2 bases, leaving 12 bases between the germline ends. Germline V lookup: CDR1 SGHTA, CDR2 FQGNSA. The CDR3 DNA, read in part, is TGTGCCAGCAGCTATCCGAGCGGTACCTACAATGAG. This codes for CASSYPSGTYNE. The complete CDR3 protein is CASSYPSGTYNEQFF.

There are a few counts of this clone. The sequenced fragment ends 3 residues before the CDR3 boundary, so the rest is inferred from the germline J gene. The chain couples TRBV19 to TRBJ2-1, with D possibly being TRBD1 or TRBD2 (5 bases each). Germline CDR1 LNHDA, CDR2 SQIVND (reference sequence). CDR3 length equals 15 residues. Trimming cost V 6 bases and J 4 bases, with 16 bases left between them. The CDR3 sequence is CASRRGNREYNEQFF. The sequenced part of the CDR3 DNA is TGTGCCAGTAGGAGGGGTAACAGAGAGTACAATGAG.

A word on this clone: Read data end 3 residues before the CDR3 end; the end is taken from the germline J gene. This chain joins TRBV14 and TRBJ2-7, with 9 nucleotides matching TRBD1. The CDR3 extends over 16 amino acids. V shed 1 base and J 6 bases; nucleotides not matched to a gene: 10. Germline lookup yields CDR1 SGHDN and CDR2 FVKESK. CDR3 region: CASSQGTGTGTSEQYF. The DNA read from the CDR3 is TGTGCCAGCAGCCAAGGAACCGGGACAGGGACTTCCGAG.

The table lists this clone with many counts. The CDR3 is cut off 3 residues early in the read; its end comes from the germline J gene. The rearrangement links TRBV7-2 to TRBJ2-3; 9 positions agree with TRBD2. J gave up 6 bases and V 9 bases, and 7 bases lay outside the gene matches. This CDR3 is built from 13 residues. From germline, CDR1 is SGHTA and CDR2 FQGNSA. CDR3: CARTGTSPDTQYF. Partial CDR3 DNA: TGTGCCAGAACCGGGACTAGCCCCGATACG.

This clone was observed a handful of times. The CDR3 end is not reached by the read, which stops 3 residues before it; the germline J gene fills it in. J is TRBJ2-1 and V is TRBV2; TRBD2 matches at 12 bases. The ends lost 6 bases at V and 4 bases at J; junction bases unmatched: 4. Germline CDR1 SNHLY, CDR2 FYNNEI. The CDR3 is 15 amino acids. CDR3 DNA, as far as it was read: TGTGCCAGCAGCGTGCTAGCGGGGGGGTACAATGAG. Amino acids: CASSVLAGGYNE. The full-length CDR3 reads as CASSVLAGGYNEQFF.

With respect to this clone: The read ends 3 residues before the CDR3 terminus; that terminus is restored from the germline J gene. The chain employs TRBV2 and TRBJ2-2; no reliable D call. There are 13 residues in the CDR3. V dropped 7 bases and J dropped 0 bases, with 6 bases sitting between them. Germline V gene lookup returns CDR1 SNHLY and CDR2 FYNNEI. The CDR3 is CASTATNTGELFF. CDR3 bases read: TGTGCCAGCACCGCGACGAACACCGGGGAG.

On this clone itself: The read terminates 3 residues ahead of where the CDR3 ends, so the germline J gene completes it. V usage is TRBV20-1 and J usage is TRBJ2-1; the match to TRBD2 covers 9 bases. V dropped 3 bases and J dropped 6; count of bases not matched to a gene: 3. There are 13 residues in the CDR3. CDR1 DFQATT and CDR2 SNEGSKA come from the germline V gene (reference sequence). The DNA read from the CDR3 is TGCAGTGCTAGGGGACTAGCCGGCAATGAG. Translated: CSARGLAGNE. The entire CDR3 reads CSARGLAGNEQFF.

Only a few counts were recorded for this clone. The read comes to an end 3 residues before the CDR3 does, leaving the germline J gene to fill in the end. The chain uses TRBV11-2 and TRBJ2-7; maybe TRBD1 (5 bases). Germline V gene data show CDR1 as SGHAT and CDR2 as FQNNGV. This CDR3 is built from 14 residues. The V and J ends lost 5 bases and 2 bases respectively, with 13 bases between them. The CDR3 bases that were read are TGTGCCAGCAGCCTCGACAGCCTCGCCTACGAG. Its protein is CASSLDSLAYE. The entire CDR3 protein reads CASSLDSLAYEQYF.

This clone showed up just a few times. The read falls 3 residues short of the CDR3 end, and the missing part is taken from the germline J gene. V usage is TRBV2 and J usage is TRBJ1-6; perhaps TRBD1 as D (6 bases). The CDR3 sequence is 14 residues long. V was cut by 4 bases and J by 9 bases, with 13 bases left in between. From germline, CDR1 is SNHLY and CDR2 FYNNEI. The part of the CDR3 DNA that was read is TGTGCCAGCAGTGTTGGAGGGGGTATTTCACCC. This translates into CASSVGGGISP. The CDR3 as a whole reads CASSVGGGISPLHF.

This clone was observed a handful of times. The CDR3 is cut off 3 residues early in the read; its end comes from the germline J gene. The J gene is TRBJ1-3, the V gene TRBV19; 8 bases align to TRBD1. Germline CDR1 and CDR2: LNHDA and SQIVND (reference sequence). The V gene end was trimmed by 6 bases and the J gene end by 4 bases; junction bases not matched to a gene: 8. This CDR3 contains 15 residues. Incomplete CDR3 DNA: TGTGCCAGTAGGGCTGGACAGGGAAGAGGAAACACC. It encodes CASRAGQGRGNT. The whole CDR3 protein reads CASRAGQGRGNTIYF.

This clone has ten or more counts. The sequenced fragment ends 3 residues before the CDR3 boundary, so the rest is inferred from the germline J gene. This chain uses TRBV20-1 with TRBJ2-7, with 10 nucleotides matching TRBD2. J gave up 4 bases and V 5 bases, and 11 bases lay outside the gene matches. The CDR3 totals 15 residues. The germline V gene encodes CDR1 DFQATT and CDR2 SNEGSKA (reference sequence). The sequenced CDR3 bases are TGCAGTGCTCCTCAGTGGGCTAGCGGGAGATACGAG. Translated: CSAPQWASGRYE. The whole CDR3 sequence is CSAPQWASGRYEQYF.

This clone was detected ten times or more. The CDR3 here is CASSASLYGYTF. The covered CDR3 bases are TGTGCCAGCAGCGCCTCCCTATATGGC. This chain uses TRBV7-2 with TRBJ1-2; D gene unclear. The read ends 3 residues shy of where the CDR3 ends; the end is completed using the germline J gene. Germline values: CDR1 SGHTA, CDR2 FQGNSA. This CDR3 is 12 amino acids long. V was cut by 5 bases and J by 5 bases, with 9 bases left in between.

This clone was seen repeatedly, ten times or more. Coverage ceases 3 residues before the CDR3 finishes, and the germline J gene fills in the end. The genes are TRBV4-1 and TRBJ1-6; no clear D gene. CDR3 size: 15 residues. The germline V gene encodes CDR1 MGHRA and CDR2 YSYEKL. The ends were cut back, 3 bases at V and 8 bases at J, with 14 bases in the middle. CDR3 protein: CASSHQKGVYSPLHF. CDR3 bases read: TGCGCCAGCAGCCATCAGAAGGGTGTATATTCACCC.

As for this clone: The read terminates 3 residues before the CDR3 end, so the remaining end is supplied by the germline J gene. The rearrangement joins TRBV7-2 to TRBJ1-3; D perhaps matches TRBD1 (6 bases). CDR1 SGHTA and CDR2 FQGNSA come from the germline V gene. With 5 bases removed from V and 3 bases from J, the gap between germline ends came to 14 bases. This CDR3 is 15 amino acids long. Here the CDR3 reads CASSGSGQIGNTIYF. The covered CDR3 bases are TGTGCCAGCAGCGGATCAGGACAGATTGGAAACACC. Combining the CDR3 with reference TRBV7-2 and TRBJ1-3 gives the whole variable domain GAGVSQSPSNKVTEKGKDVELRCDPISGHTALYWYRQSLGQGLEFLIYFQGNSAPDKSGLPSDRFSAERTGGSVSTLTIQRTQQEDSAVYLCASSGSGQIGNTIYFGEGSWLTVV.